A single sample gave rise to the 30 T cell receptor beta chains below, sequenced in a study of blood T cell repertoires in COVID-19. Generated by immunoSEQ multiplex PCR, the TCRdb table keeps only in-frame clones and is missing some. The data show hundreds of thousands of clones, with approximately 83% seen just once and about 3.3% held by the top ten. Specimen: PBMCs or T cells enriched from blood (not recorded which). The receptors stem from a woman aged 40 to 50 with acute COVID-19.

The CDR3 DNA reads as TGTGCCAGCAGGAAGACAGGAGGTATGAACACTGAAGCTTTCTTT. Protein sequence: CASRKTGGMNTEAFF. The chain has TRBV5-4 and TRBJ1-1, with a weak D call TRBD1 (6 bases). V lost 5 bases to trimming and J lost 0 bases, with 14 bases between them. Germline loops: CDR1 SGHNT, CDR2 YYREEE (reference sequence). CDR3 size: 15 residues. The full variable domain, its missing parts supplied by reference TRBV5-4 and TRBJ1-1, is ETGVTQSPTHLIKTRGQQVTLRCSSQSGHNTVSWYQQALGQGPQFIFQYYREEENGRGNFPPRFSGLQFPNYSSELNVNALELDDSALYLCASRKTGGMNTEAFFGQGTRLTVV.

The CDR3 reads CATFLPVYGYTF. The CDR3 DNA sequence: TGTGCCACCTTTTTACCGGTCTATGGCTACACCTTC. V gene TRBV28 combines with J gene TRBJ1-2, with D unclear. Germline V lookup: CDR1 MDHEN, CDR2 SYDVKM. The CDR3 length is 12 residues. V was trimmed by 10 bases and J by 4 bases, leaving 13 bases between them.

Written as DNA, the CDR3 is TGTGCCAGTAGTATTTCCTTCCAGCGGGAGGGCCGAGGGAATGAGCAGTTCTTC. It codes for CASSISFQREGRGNEQFF. The V call is TRBV19, the J call TRBJ2-1, with TRBD2 matching over 10 bases. Losses at the gene ends were 3 bases for V and 7 bases for J; bases not matched to a gene: 15. Germline loops: CDR1 LNHDA, CDR2 SQIVND (reference sequence). The CDR3 covers 18 residues. Drawing the rest from reference TRBV19 and TRBJ2-1, the complete variable domain is DGGITQSPKYLFRKEGQNVTLSCEQNLNHDAMYWYRQDPGQGLRLIYYSQIVNDFQKGDIAEGYSVSREKKESFPLTVTSAQKNPTAFYLCASSISFQREGRGNEQFFGPGTRLTVL.

V gene TRBV10-3 combines with J gene TRBJ2-3; 10 nucleotides match TRBD2. This CDR3 region has 16 residues. V was pared by 10 bases and J by 0 bases, with 10 bases of the junction left unmatched. Germline V gene lookup returns CDR1 ENHRY and CDR2 SYGVKD. CDR3 sequence: CASQRLAGVSTDTQYF. CDR3 nucleotides: TGTGCCAGCCAGCGTCTAGCGGGAGTTAGCACAGATACGCAGTATTTT.

The gene calls are TRBV6-6 and TRBJ1-4, with a possible D match to TRBD1 (6 bases). Germline CDR1 MNHNY, CDR2 SVGAGI (reference sequence). V was cut by 5 bases and J by 7 bases, with 23 bases left in between. This CDR3 is built from 17 residues. This CDR3 is CASSPRREQGRGEKLFF. For the CDR3, the DNA is TGTGCCAGCAGTCCCCGAAGAGAACAGGGTCGGGGTGAAAAACTGTTTTTT.

The chain is built from TRBV15 and TRBJ1-5; 11 bases match TRBD1. This CDR3 comprises 16 residues. Losses at the gene ends were 2 bases for V and 6 bases for J; bases not matched to a gene: 6. Germline values: CDR1 LNHNV, CDR2 YYDKDF (reference sequence). The CDR3 DNA reads as TGTGCCACCAGCAGAACCGGGACAGGGGGTTTTCAGCCCCAGCATTTT. Translated: CATSRTGTGGFQPQHF.

This chain connects TRBV11-1 to TRBJ2-5; a weak D match, TRBD1 (5 bases). CDR1 and CDR2 from the germline V gene are SGHAT and FQDESV (reference sequence). The CDR3 is 13 amino acids. Trimming took off 5 bases at V and 2 bases at J, with 9 bases between the two ends. CDR3 sequence (DNA): TGTGCCAGCAGCCAGACAGTACAAGAGACCCAGTACTTC. It translates to CASSQTVQETQYF.

This rearrangement joins TRBV27 to TRBJ2-1, with TRBD2 identical over 9 bases. CDR1 is MNHEY and CDR2 is SMNVEV in the germline V gene (reference sequence). The V gene end was trimmed by 3 bases and the J gene end by 9 bases; junction bases not matched to a gene: 6. This CDR3 contains 14 residues. The CDR3 DNA reads TGTGCCAGCAGTTTTACTAGCGGGCTCAGTGAGCAGTTCTTC. This encodes CASSFTSGLSEQFF.

The chain recombines TRBV5-1 with TRBJ1-3; D is possibly TRBD1 (5 bases). Trimming removed 3 bases at V and 0 bases at J, with 7 bases between. Germline values: CDR1 SGHRS, CDR2 YFSETQ. The CDR3 covers 14 residues. The CDR3: CASSSTGSGNTIYF. In DNA, the CDR3 is TGCGCCAGCAGCTCAACAGGCTCTGGAAACACCATATATTTT.

The chain joins TRBV4-2 to TRBJ2-7; 12 bases map to TRBD2. Trimming took 0 bases from V and 5 from J; bases not matched to a gene: 8. The CDR3 is 17 amino acids. In germline, CDR1 is LGHNA, CDR2 YNFKEQ. The CDR3 protein is CASSQDPSGRAGDEQYF. In nucleotides, the CDR3 is TGTGCCAGCAGCCAAGATCCTAGCGGGAGGGCCGGCGACGAGCAGTACTTC.

The CDR3: CASSILDRGRDTQYF. DNA for the CDR3: TGTGCCAGTAGTATATTGGACAGGGGTAGGGATACGCAGTATTTT. The V call is TRBV19, the J call TRBJ2-3; 9 bases are a match to TRBD1. The CDR3 sequence is 15 residues long. Germline loops: CDR1 LNHDA, CDR2 SQIVND (reference sequence). V lost 2 bases to trimming and J lost 6 bases; unmatched junction nucleotides: 6.

This chain uses TRBV18 with TRBJ2-7; 9 positions match TRBD2. V was clipped by 4 bases and J by 1 base; unmatched bases: 8. Germline V gene sequence: CDR1 KGHSH, CDR2 LQKENI. The CDR3 has 16 amino acids. The CDR3 sequence is CASSRLASGRSYEQYF. The DNA for the CDR3 is TGTGCCAGCTCACGTTTAGCGAGCGGGAGGTCCTACGAGCAGTACTTC.

The J gene is TRBJ2-5, the V gene TRBV5-5; no reliable D call. The CDR3 sequence is 15 residues long. Trimming cost V 0 bases and J 2 bases, with 11 bases left between them. Per the germline V gene, CDR1 is SGHKS and CDR2 is YYEKEE (reference sequence). CDR3 amino acids: CASSLAVAVQETQYF. The CDR3 coding sequence is TGTGCCAGCAGCTTGGCGGTGGCGGTTCAAGAGACCCAGTACTTC.

The V and J genes are TRBV25-1 and TRBJ1-4; D unclear. The CDR3 consists of 18 residues. The germline V gene has CDR1 MGHDK and CDR2 SYGVNS. Trimming shortened V by 2 bases and J by 1 base, and 17 bases separated the two germline ends. The CDR3 loop is CASSEGPQRALTNEKLFF. For the CDR3, the DNA is TGTGCCAGCAGTGAAGGGCCCCAGCGGGCCCTAACTAATGAAAAACTGTTTTTT.

This chain joins TRBV14 and TRBJ2-1, with TRBD1 matching over 7 bases. The CDR3 runs 16 residues. Unmatched junction bases numbered 11, after V lost 5 bases and J lost 4 bases. Germline values: CDR1 SGHDN, CDR2 FVKESK. The CDR3 sequence: CASSFLTGQLYNEQFF. The CDR3 region has the DNA TGTGCCAGCAGCTTCCTTACGGGACAGCTATACAATGAGCAGTTCTTC.

This chain uses TRBV6-2 or TRBV6-3 with TRBJ2-1, with 10 bases matching TRBD2. V lost 2 bases to trimming and J lost 0 bases; unmatched junction nucleotides: 7. Per germline, CDR1 MNHEY and CDR2 SVGEGT. This CDR3 has 18 residues. The CDR3 region has the DNA TGTGCCAGCAGTTACGCGGGACTAGCGTCGAGCTCCTACAATGAGCAGTTCTTC. Protein product: CASSYAGLASSSYNEQFF.

The V call is TRBV3-1 (or the pseudogene TRBV3-2), the J call TRBJ2-2, with 14 bases fitting TRBD2. The J segment lost 3 bases and the V segment lost 1 base, leaving 4 bases of the junction unmatched. Germline V gives CDR1 LGHDT, CDR2 YNNKEL (reference sequence). The CDR3 contains 18 residues. This CDR3 reads CASSQGGLAGGYTGELFF. The CDR3 bases are TGTGCCAGCAGCCAAGGTGGACTAGCGGGAGGTTACACCGGGGAGCTGTTTTTT.

The rearrangement uses TRBV10-2 and TRBJ2-7; 8 bases line up with TRBD2. The germline CDR1 and CDR2 sequences are WSHSY and SAAADI. Germline trimming cut 6 bases from V and 6 bases from J; bases unmatched to any gene: 7. The CDR3 runs to 13 residues. The CDR3 reads CASRAGGLSEQYF. The CDR3 DNA reads as TGCGCCAGCAGGGCGGGAGGACTATCCGAGCAGTACTTC.

J is TRBJ1-3 and V is TRBV3-1 (or the pseudogene TRBV3-2); tentative D call: TRBD1 (6 bases). CDR3 length equals 17 residues. Trimming shortened V by 4 bases and J by 4 bases, and 20 bases separated the two germline ends. Germline V CDR1 and CDR2: LGHDT, YNNKEL (reference sequence). The CDR3 protein is CASSPDLTGTPGNTIYF. In nucleotides, the CDR3 is TGTGCCAGCAGCCCAGATCTAACCGGGACACCCGGAAACACCATATATTTT.

The genes are TRBV9 and TRBJ1-3; unclear D gene. V was cut by 4 bases and J by 0 bases, with 11 bases left in between. Germline-derived CDR1 and CDR2 are SGDLS and YYNGEE. The CDR3 consists of 15 residues. The CDR3 reads CASSSSGNSGNTIYF. DNA of the CDR3: TGTGCCAGCAGCTCGAGCGGGAACTCTGGAAACACCATATATTTT.

This rearrangement joins TRBV9 to TRBJ1-4; no clear D gene. Germline V gene data show CDR1 as SGDLS and CDR2 as YYNGEE. This CDR3 region has 14 residues. V lost 0 bases to trimming and J lost 0 bases, with 3 bases between them. The chain's CDR3 is CASSVGATNEKLFF. In DNA form, the CDR3 reads TGTGCCAGCAGCGTAGGAGCAACTAATGAAAAACTGTTTTTT.

The genes are TRBV25-1 and TRBJ2-6; weak D call: TRBD1 (6 bases). The ends were cut back, 4 bases at V and 0 bases at J, with 16 bases in the middle. Germline V lookup: CDR1 MGHDK, CDR2 SYGVNS. This CDR3 is built from 18 residues. CDR3 region: CASSAATGPNSGANVLTF. The CDR3 nucleotides are TGTGCCAGCAGTGCCGCAACAGGGCCCAACTCTGGGGCCAACGTCCTGACTTTC.

The V gene is TRBV7-9, the J gene TRBJ2-1; TRBD2 aligns across 13 bases. Germline V gene sequence: CDR1 SEHNR, CDR2 FQNEAQ (reference sequence). The CDR3 covers 17 residues. Trimming cost V 4 bases and J 8 bases; bases outside gene matches: 11. CDR3 sequence reads: CASSSGRTSGSFDEQFF. CDR3 nucleotides: TGTGCCAGCAGCTCTGGGCGGACTAGCGGGAGTTTCGATGAGCAGTTCTTC.

As to this clone: Other nucleotide sequences in the sample specify the same CDR3. This chain joins TRBV9 and TRBJ2-3; tentative D call: TRBD2 (6 bases). Germline V gene data show CDR1 as SGDLS and CDR2 as YYNGEE. The CDR3 contains 12 residues. Trimming left V 3 bases short and J 6 bases short, with 8 bases between. CDR3 sequence (DNA): TGTGCCAGCAGCGCCCGGGGGGATACGCAGTATTTT. It translates to CASSARGDTQYF.

This chain uses TRBV5-1 with TRBJ2-5, with TRBD2 identical over 12 bases. CDR3 length: 18 residues. Trimming cost V 1 base and J 2 bases; bases outside gene matches: 9. Germline V lookup: CDR1 SGHRS, CDR2 YFSETQ. CDR3 amino acids: CASSLSTSGRGGQETQYF. The CDR3 DNA reads as TGCGCCAGCAGCTTGTCGACTAGCGGGAGAGGTGGGCAAGAGACCCAGTACTTC. The complete variable domain, with remaining parts taken from reference TRBV5-1 and TRBJ2-5, reads KAGVTQTPRYLIKTRGQQVTLSCSPISGHRSVSWYQQTPGQGLQFLFEYFSETQRNKGNFPGRFSGRQFSNSRSEMNVSTLELGDSALYLCASSLSTSGRGGQETQYFGPGTRLLVL.

The J gene is TRBJ2-1, the V gene TRBV3-1 (or the pseudogene TRBV3-2); D is uncertain. Germline assignment: CDR1 LGHDT and CDR2 YNNKEL (reference sequence). The length of the CDR3 is 11 residues. The germline V and J ends were trimmed by 4 bases and 6 bases, with 4 bases remaining between them. The CDR3 spells CASSLFNEQFF. In DNA form, the CDR3 reads TGTGCCAGCAGCCTATTCAATGAGCAGTTCTTC.

V is TRBV3-1 (or the pseudogene TRBV3-2) and J is TRBJ1-5, with 8 nucleotides matching TRBD1. The CDR3 sequence is 15 residues long. J gave up 4 bases and V 4 bases, and 6 bases lay outside the gene matches. Germline values: CDR1 LGHDT, CDR2 YNNKEL (reference sequence). The CDR3 DNA reads TGTGCCAGCAGCCGCGGACAGGGAGGGAATCAGCCCCAGCATTTT. This codes for CASSRGQGGNQPQHF.

V gene TRBV2 combines with J gene TRBJ1-2; 9 bases map to TRBD1. V shed 6 bases, J shed 4 bases, and the junction held 6 bases outside the gene matches. This CDR3 region has 14 residues. The germline V gene has CDR1 SNHLY and CDR2 FYNNEI. The CDR3, as DNA: TGTGCCAGCAGCGTGCAGACAGGGGGCTATGGCTACACCTTC. Residues: CASSVQTGGYGYTF.

The chain uses TRBV2 and TRBJ2-1, with 8 bases lining up with TRBD2. This CDR3 has 13 residues. Germline trimming cut 4 bases from V and 7 bases from J; bases unmatched to any gene: 3. The germline CDR1 and CDR2 sequences are SNHLY and FYNNEI. The CDR3 DNA follows: TGTGCCAGCAGTGGACTAGCGTGGAATGAGCAGTTCTTC. It yields the protein CASSGLAWNEQFF.

The V call is TRBV19, the J call TRBJ1-5; D is uncertain. This CDR3 is 12 amino acids long. Trimming took 4 bases from V and 9 from J, leaving 10 bases between them. CDR1 is LNHDA, CDR2 SQIVND, per germline (reference sequence). The CDR3 region has the DNA TGTGCCAGTAGTACCCGGAGAGGGCCCCAGCATTTT. It encodes CASSTRRGPQHF.